This T cell receptor beta chain was found in a study of blood T cell repertoires in COVID-19. Overall study context: Samples of COVID-19 (acute and convalescent) were obtained from the United States, Italy and Spain.

The cohort comprised adults aged roughly 18 to 95 years residing in approximately 25 US areas. Each recovered donor of Cohort 3 presented with two negative PCRs, clearance, or symptom resolution. Trimming took 5 bases from V and 3 from J, leaving 11 bases between them. CDR1 and CDR2 from the germline V gene are SGHTA and FQGNSA. The CDR3 extends over 14 amino acids. In the study's own analysis: Estimates of nucleated cell counts were drawn from the amplification of reference gene primers. The table came from immunoSEQ multiplex PCR; TCRdb's copy has only in-frame clones and leaves some out. V, J and clone size are taken as reported in that table, and D and trimming were inferred from the DNA itself. The repertoire holds about 270,000 clones, around 89% seen once, with under 3.5% in the top ten.

The sequencing sample was made of PBMCs or T cells enriched from blood (not recorded which). J is TRBJ1-5 and V is TRBV7-2; D is ambiguous. The sequence came from a woman aged 45-65 years who had recovered from COVID-19. The CDR3 here is CASSPPRANQPQHF. DNA for the CDR3: TGTGCCAGCAGCCCTCCGCGGGCCAATCAGCCCCAGCATTTT.